This is a list of T cell receptor beta chains from one sample in a study of cytomegalovirus exposure and HLA in healthy donors. Produced via immunoSEQ multiplex PCR; TCRdb's table is partial and in-frame only. The sample shows roughly 230,000 clones, more than 70% of them seen only once. The sequencing sample was made of PBMCs. Receptors were obtained from a boy younger than 18 in good health and CMV-seronegative. The CDR3 runs from the conserved cysteine through the conserved F or W. D genes are given only for firm matches. The listing skips clone size in some rows; elsewhere it reads once, few, many or a size class.

cdr3_nt: TGTGCCAGCAGTTACTCTGGGCCCGGGGTGGATGATGGCTACACCTTC; cdr3_aa: CASSYSGPGVDDGYTF; j_call: TRBJ1-2; clone_size: once; cdr3_length: 16; d_call: .; v_call: TRBV6-5
cdr3_nt: TGCGCCAGCAGTGGGGACAGGGTAGGGAACACTGAAGCTTTCTTT; cdr3_aa: CASSGDRVGNTEAFF; j_call: TRBJ1-1; clone_size: .; cdr3_length: 15; d_call: TRBD1; v_call: TRBV10-1
cdr3_nt: TGTGCCAGCAGCTTGGGCCCAATTGGGGTACGGACAACCTACGAGCAGTACTTC; cdr3_aa: CASSLGPIGVRTTYEQYF; j_call: TRBJ2-7; clone_size: .; cdr3_length: 18; d_call: .; v_call: TRBV5-4
cdr3_nt: TGTGCCAGCAGCGGTACAGGGGGCTCCTATAATTCACCCCTCCACTTT; cdr3_aa: CASSGTGGSYNSPLHF; j_call: TRBJ1-6; clone_size: .; cdr3_length: 16; d_call: TRBD1; v_call: TRBV5-4
cdr3_nt: TGTGCCAGCAGCTTAAGGAGGGGCCAGGGGGTTGTTGGGAATTCACCCCTCCACTTT; cdr3_aa: CASSLRRGQGVVGNSPLHF; j_call: TRBJ1-6; clone_size: .; cdr3_length: 19; d_call: TRBD1; v_call: TRBV13
cdr3_nt: TGTGCTAGCAGCCGGGCTAGCGGATATCAAGAGACCCAGTACTTC; cdr3_aa: CASSRASGYQETQYF; j_call: TRBJ2-5; clone_size: .; cdr3_length: 15; d_call: TRBD2; v_call: TRBV7-7
cdr3_nt: TGTGCCAGCAGTCCGTCTGGGGGGGCCGCAACGGAGCAGTACTTC; cdr3_aa: CASSPSGGAATEQYF; j_call: TRBJ2-7; clone_size: .; cdr3_length: 15; d_call: .; v_call: TRBV6-5
cdr3_nt: TGTGCCAGCAGCCCCTTTGGGCTAGCGGGGGACTCTGGGGCCAACGTCCTGACTTTC; cdr3_aa: CASSPFGLAGDSGANVLTF; j_call: TRBJ2-6; clone_size: .; cdr3_length: 19; d_call: TRBD2; v_call: TRBV7-7
cdr3_nt: TGTGCCAGCAGCTCCAGGGGGGATCAGCCCCAGCATTTT; cdr3_aa: CASSSRGDQPQHF; j_call: TRBJ1-5; clone_size: .; cdr3_length: 13; d_call: TRBD1; v_call: TRBV11-2
cdr3_nt: TGCGCCAGCAGACGGCAGGATTATCAGCCCCAGCATTTT; cdr3_aa: CASRRQDYQPQHF; j_call: TRBJ1-5; clone_size: .; cdr3_length: 13; d_call: .; v_call: TRBV10-2
cdr3_nt: TGTGCCAGCAGCTTTGGTCGTCCAAGGGGCTATGGCTACACCTTC; cdr3_aa: CASSFGRPRGYGYTF; j_call: TRBJ1-2; clone_size: .; cdr3_length: 15; d_call: .; v_call: TRBV11-2
cdr3_nt: TGTGCCAGCAGCTTAGCATTGTCAGGAAGGGGCACTGAAGCTTTCTTT; cdr3_aa: CASSLALSGRGTEAFF; j_call: TRBJ1-1; clone_size: .; cdr3_length: 16; d_call: .; v_call: TRBV11-2
cdr3_nt: TGTGCCAGCAGTTTGGGGGCGACCTCTGGGGCCAACGTCCTGACTTTC; cdr3_aa: CASSLGATSGANVLTF; j_call: TRBJ2-6; clone_size: .; cdr3_length: 16; d_call: .; v_call: TRBV27
cdr3_nt: TGTGCCAGCAGTTTTGCCCCCCCCGGACAGGGTCTACGAGGCTACACCTTC; cdr3_aa: CASSFAPPGQGLRGYTF; j_call: TRBJ1-2; clone_size: .; cdr3_length: 17; d_call: TRBD1; v_call: TRBV28
cdr3_nt: TGTGCCAGCACGAGAGGAAGTCAGCCCCAGCATTTT; cdr3_aa: CASTRGSQPQHF; j_call: TRBJ1-5; clone_size: .; cdr3_length: 12; d_call: .; v_call: TRBV2
cdr3_nt: TGTGCCAGCAGGGACAGGGGGCTGACTAATGAAAAACTGTTTTTT; cdr3_aa: CASRDRGLTNEKLFF; j_call: TRBJ1-4; clone_size: .; cdr3_length: 15; d_call: TRBD1; v_call: TRBV2
cdr3_nt: TGCAGCGTTGTGTTGGCGGGGGGGACCTACGAGCAGTACTTC; cdr3_aa: CSVVLAGGTYEQYF; j_call: TRBJ2-7; clone_size: .; cdr3_length: 14; d_call: TRBD2; v_call: TRBV29-1
cdr3_nt: TGCGCCAGCTGGGGGCGCGGGTCCGATGTACCTTTCTCCTACAATGAGCAGTTCTTC; cdr3_aa: CASWGRGSDVPFSYNEQFF; j_call: TRBJ2-1; clone_size: few; cdr3_length: 19; d_call: .; v_call: TRBV10-2
cdr3_nt: TGTGCCAGCAGTTCCGGGACACGGCAAGAGACCCAGTACTTC; cdr3_aa: CASSSGTRQETQYF; j_call: TRBJ2-5; clone_size: .; cdr3_length: 14; d_call: .; v_call: TRBV7-9
cdr3_nt: TGTGCCAGCAGCGCTGGGACAGGGGGTAACTACGAGCAGTACTTC; cdr3_aa: CASSAGTGGNYEQYF; j_call: TRBJ2-7; clone_size: .; cdr3_length: 15; d_call: TRBD1; v_call: TRBV9
cdr3_nt: TGCGCCAGCAGTGATACAGGGACAGGGTTGGATAATGAGCAGTTCTTC; cdr3_aa: CASSDTGTGLDNEQFF; j_call: TRBJ2-1; clone_size: .; cdr3_length: 16; d_call: TRBD1; v_call: TRBV10-1
cdr3_nt: TGTGCCAGCAGTCGATCCGGGACATCCGAGACCCAGTACTTC; cdr3_aa: CASSRSGTSETQYF; j_call: TRBJ2-5; clone_size: .; cdr3_length: 14; d_call: .; v_call: TRBV6-5
cdr3_nt: TGTGCCAGCTGCTCAACAGGGGGAATCACTGAAGCTTTCTTT; cdr3_aa: CASCSTGGITEAFF; j_call: TRBJ1-1; clone_size: .; cdr3_length: 14; d_call: TRBD1; v_call: TRBV5-4
cdr3_nt: TGTGCCAGCTCAGGACAGGGATGGGCCAAAAACATTCAGTACTTC; cdr3_aa: CASSGQGWAKNIQYF; j_call: TRBJ2-4; clone_size: .; cdr3_length: 15; d_call: TRBD1; v_call: TRBV27
cdr3_nt: TGCGCCAGCAGCCCCACAGGGGGCGTCCCTGGCTACACCTTC; cdr3_aa: CASSPTGGVPGYTF; j_call: TRBJ1-2; clone_size: .; cdr3_length: 14; d_call: TRBD1; v_call: TRBV4-1
cdr3_nt: TGTGCCATCAGTTCTCCGGGACAGGGGCTGTTAGGGGCCAACGTCCTGACTTTC; cdr3_aa: CAISSPGQGLLGANVLTF; j_call: TRBJ2-6; clone_size: once; cdr3_length: 18; d_call: TRBD1; v_call: TRBV10-3
cdr3_nt: TGTGCCAGCAGCGTAGGCCCCAGGACTTCCTCCTACGAGCAGTACTTC; cdr3_aa: CASSVGPRTSSYEQYF; j_call: TRBJ2-7; clone_size: .; cdr3_length: 16; d_call: .; v_call: TRBV9
cdr3_nt: TGCGCCAGCAGTGCGACAGGGGGAAACACTGAAGCTTTCTTT; cdr3_aa: CASSATGGNTEAFF; j_call: TRBJ1-1; clone_size: .; cdr3_length: 14; d_call: TRBD1; v_call: TRBV10-1
cdr3_nt: TGTGCCAGCAGCAGGGGGATAAATCAGCCCCAGCATTTT; cdr3_aa: CASSRGINQPQHF; j_call: TRBJ1-5; clone_size: .; cdr3_length: 13; d_call: .; v_call: TRBV11-2
cdr3_nt: TGTGCCAGCAGCTCCCTGACAGGGGATACGCAGTATTTT; cdr3_aa: CASSSLTGDTQYF; j_call: TRBJ2-3; clone_size: .; cdr3_length: 13; d_call: TRBD1; v_call: TRBV5-4
cdr3_nt: TGTGCCAGTAGTATATTCCCGGGGAGATCCTACGAGCAGTACTTC; cdr3_aa: CASSIFPGRSYEQYF; j_call: TRBJ2-7; clone_size: .; cdr3_length: 15; d_call: .; v_call: TRBV19
cdr3_nt: TGTGCCAGCAGTGACTCGCCGATGAGAACCTACGAGCAGTACTTC; cdr3_aa: CASSDSPMRTYEQYF; j_call: TRBJ2-7; clone_size: .; cdr3_length: 15; d_call: .; v_call: TRBV6-4
cdr3_nt: TGTGCCAGCAGCCGGACAGGGGATAACACTGAAGCTTTCTTT; cdr3_aa: CASSRTGDNTEAFF; j_call: TRBJ1-1; clone_size: few; cdr3_length: 14; d_call: TRBD1; v_call: TRBV4-2
cdr3_nt: TGTGCCAGCAGCTTGATACCGGACAGGGAAGGCACTGAAGCTTTCTTT; cdr3_aa: CASSLIPDREGTEAFF; j_call: TRBJ1-1; clone_size: .; cdr3_length: 16; d_call: TRBD1; v_call: TRBV5-6
cdr3_nt: TGTGCCAGCAGCTTAGCGGGGTTAGCGGGTGGCTACGAGCAGTACTTC; cdr3_aa: CASSLAGLAGGYEQYF; j_call: TRBJ2-7; clone_size: .; cdr3_length: 16; d_call: TRBD2; v_call: TRBV7-2
cdr3_nt: TGCAGCGTTGAGGTGGGAGGCACAGATACGCAGTATTTT; cdr3_aa: CSVEVGGTDTQYF; j_call: TRBJ2-3; clone_size: .; cdr3_length: 13; d_call: .; v_call: TRBV29-1
cdr3_nt: TGCAGCGTTGAAGAGATGGCAGAAATTGAGGGTGGCTACACCTTC; cdr3_aa: CSVEEMAEIEGGYTF; j_call: TRBJ1-2; clone_size: .; cdr3_length: 15; d_call: .; v_call: TRBV29-1
cdr3_nt: TGCGCCAGCACCCCTAGTGGGAACGTGGGGGGTTTAAGCAATCAGCCCCAGCATTTT; cdr3_aa: CASTPSGNVGGLSNQPQHF; j_call: TRBJ1-5; clone_size: .; cdr3_length: 19; d_call: .; v_call: TRBV23-1
cdr3_nt: TGCGCCAGCAGCCAGGAGCCCCTCCTAGCGGCAATAAACAATGAGCAGTTCTTC; cdr3_aa: CASSQEPLLAAINNEQFF; j_call: TRBJ2-1; clone_size: .; cdr3_length: 18; d_call: TRBD2; v_call: TRBV4-1
cdr3_nt: TGTGCCAGCAGCGTCAGTAGCAATCAGCCCCAGCATTTT; cdr3_aa: CASSVSSNQPQHF; j_call: TRBJ1-5; clone_size: .; cdr3_length: 13; d_call: .; v_call: TRBV7-6
cdr3_nt: TGTGTCAGCAGCTCGGACTTCAGCTCCTACGAGCAGTACTTC; cdr3_aa: CVSSSDFSSYEQYF; j_call: TRBJ2-7; clone_size: .; cdr3_length: 14; d_call: .; v_call: TRBV11-2
cdr3_nt: TGTGCCATCGCGGACTCTAGCGGGAGTTTAGACATTCAGTACTTC; cdr3_aa: CAIADSSGSLDIQYF; j_call: TRBJ2-4; clone_size: .; cdr3_length: 15; d_call: TRBD2; v_call: TRBV10-3
cdr3_nt: TGCGCCAGCAGCCAATCTCGCCAGAATTTCTATGGCTACACCTTC; cdr3_aa: CASSQSRQNFYGYTF; j_call: TRBJ1-2; clone_size: .; cdr3_length: 15; d_call: .; v_call: TRBV4-1
cdr3_nt: TGTGCCAGCAGCCCTCGGACAGGGCCCTACAATGAGCAGTTCTTC; cdr3_aa: CASSPRTGPYNEQFF; j_call: TRBJ2-1; clone_size: .; cdr3_length: 15; d_call: TRBD1; v_call: TRBV4-2
cdr3_nt: TGTGCCAGTAGTCCCCAAGAAGACAGAGGCAGCTACGAGCAGTACTTC; cdr3_aa: CASSPQEDRGSYEQYF; j_call: TRBJ2-7; clone_size: .; cdr3_length: 16; d_call: .; v_call: TRBV19
cdr3_nt: TGTGCCAGCAGCATGGACTTTAACACCGGGGAGCTGTTTTTT; cdr3_aa: CASSMDFNTGELFF; j_call: TRBJ2-2; clone_size: .; cdr3_length: 14; d_call: .; v_call: TRBV4-2
cdr3_nt: TGTGCCAGCAGCACATACAGGGAAGAGACCCAGTACTTC; cdr3_aa: CASSTYREETQYF; j_call: TRBJ2-5; clone_size: .; cdr3_length: 13; d_call: .; v_call: TRBV9
cdr3_nt: TGTGCCAGCAGCCGACAGGGCTCCTACGAGCAGTACTTC; cdr3_aa: CASSRQGSYEQYF; j_call: TRBJ2-7; clone_size: .; cdr3_length: 13; d_call: TRBD1; v_call: TRBV6-5
cdr3_nt: TGTGCCATCAGTGGACAGGGGGGGAATCAGCCCCAGCATTTT; cdr3_aa: CAISGQGGNQPQHF; j_call: TRBJ1-5; clone_size: few; cdr3_length: 14; d_call: TRBD1; v_call: TRBV10-3
cdr3_nt: TGTGCCAGCAGCTTAACTAGCGGTCCCACAGATACGCAGTATTTT; cdr3_aa: CASSLTSGPTDTQYF; j_call: TRBJ2-3; clone_size: once; cdr3_length: 15; d_call: .; v_call: TRBV7-3